This T cell receptor (beta chain) was obtained from a study of TIL therapy for anti-PD-1-resistant metastatic lung cancer. The immunoSEQ assay was v3. Libraries were prepared by immunoSEQ multiplex PCR; TCRdb keeps only in-frame clonotypes and omits some of them. This table holds tens of thousands of clones, less than 75% found once. The CDR3 extends over 18 amino acids. Trimming removed 0 bases from V and 1 base from J; junction bases left unmatched: 10. The germline CDR1 and CDR2 sequences are SGHRS and YFSETQ. Time point: pre-treatment sample, taken before nivolumab and TIL therapy. Tumor tissue came from excised metastases, mostly pleural nodules or supraclavicular lymph nodes.

Sequenced material: tumor tissue, taken at baseline. This clonotype was sampled from a person between 30 and 80 years old with non-small cell lung cancer. The chain joins TRBV5-1 to TRBJ1-1; 9 nucleotides line up with TRBD1. CDR3 DNA: TGCGCCAGCAGCTTGGAGGGCACAGGGGGCGGAGGGAACACTGAAGCTTTCTTT. Its protein product is CASSLEGTGGGGNTEAFF.